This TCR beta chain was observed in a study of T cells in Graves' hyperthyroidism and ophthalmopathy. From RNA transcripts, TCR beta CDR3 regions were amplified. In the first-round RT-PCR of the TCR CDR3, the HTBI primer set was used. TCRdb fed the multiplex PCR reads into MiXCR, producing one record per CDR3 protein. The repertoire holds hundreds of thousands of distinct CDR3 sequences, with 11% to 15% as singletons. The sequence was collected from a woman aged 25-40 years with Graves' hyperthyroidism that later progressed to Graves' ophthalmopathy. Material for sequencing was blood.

CDR3 bases: TGTGCCAGCAGTTACCCTGCGTCTAGCGGGAGTTATGAGCAGTTCTTC. Translated: CASSYPASSGSYEQFF. The chain employs TRBV6-5 and TRBJ2-1; 10 bases agree with TRBD2. CDR3 length: 16 amino acids. CDR1 is MNHEY, CDR2 SVGAGI, per germline. The trim removed 2 bases at V and 8 bases at J, leaving 9 bases unmatched.